Included here is one TCR beta chain sequence, with context. PCR primers comprised 60 Vbeta and 13 Jbeta primers. Using immunoSEQ multiplex PCR, the repertoire was profiled, and TCRdb retains in-frame clones only, with some absent. Of approximately 140,000 clones in the sample, around 79% were seen once. CDR1 and CDR2 from the germline V gene are SGHRS and YFSETQ. The length of the CDR3 is 16 residues. Trimming took 0 bases from V and 5 from J; bases not matched to a gene: 10. This sample was included in a study of cytomegalovirus exposure and HLA in healthy donors. Sequenced input: PBMCs. This clonotype was sampled from a female donor in good health and CMV-seronegative. V and J are TRBV5-1 and TRBJ2-5; 7 bases align to TRBD1. CDR3 residues: CASSLGQGPGRETQYF. Here the CDR3 DNA reads TGCGCCAGCAGCTTGGGACAGGGACCCGGACGGGAGACCCAGTACTTC.